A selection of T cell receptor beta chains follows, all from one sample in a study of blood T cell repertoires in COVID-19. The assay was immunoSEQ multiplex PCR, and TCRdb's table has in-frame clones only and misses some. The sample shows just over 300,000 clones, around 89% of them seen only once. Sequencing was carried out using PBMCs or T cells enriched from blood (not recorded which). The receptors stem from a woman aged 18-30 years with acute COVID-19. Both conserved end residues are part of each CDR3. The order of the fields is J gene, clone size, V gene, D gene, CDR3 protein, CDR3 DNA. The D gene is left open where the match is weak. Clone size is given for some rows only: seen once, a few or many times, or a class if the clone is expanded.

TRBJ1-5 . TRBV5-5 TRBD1 CASSYDRARNQPQHF TGTGCCAGCAGCTATGACAGGGCCCGCAATCAGCCCCAGCATTTT
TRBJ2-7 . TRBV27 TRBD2 CASSLGPSGSSYEQYF TGTGCCAGCAGTTTAGGCCCCAGCGGGAGCTCCTACGAGCAGTACTTC
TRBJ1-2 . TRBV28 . CASSSRGYGYTF TGTGCCAGCAGTTCCCGGGGTTATGGCTACACCTTC
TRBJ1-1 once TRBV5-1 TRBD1 CASSFPQGGQWNTEAFF TGCGCCAGCAGCTTCCCCCAGGGGGGACAATGGAACACTGAAGCTTTCTTT
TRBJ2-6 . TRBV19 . CASSITLLSSGANVLTF TGTGCCAGTAGTATTACCCTCCTATCCTCTGGGGCCAACGTCCTGACTTTC
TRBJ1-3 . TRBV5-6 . CASSLDPTVSGNTIYF TGTGCCAGCAGCTTGGACCCTACAGTCTCTGGAAACACCATATATTTT
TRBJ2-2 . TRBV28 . CASSSGTTPGELFF TGTGCCAGCAGTAGCGGGACAACCCCCGGGGAGCTGTTTTTT
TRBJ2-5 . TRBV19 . CASSPGTLETQYF TGTGCCAGTAGTCCAGGGACATTGGAGACCCAGTACTTC
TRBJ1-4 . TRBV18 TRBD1 CASSPGQNLYIGKLFF TGTGCCAGCTCACCGGGACAGAATCTTTATATAGGAAAACTGTTTTTT
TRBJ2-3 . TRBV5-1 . CASSLQEADTQYF TGCGCCAGCAGCTTACAGGAAGCAGATACGCAGTATTTT
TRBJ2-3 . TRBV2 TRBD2 CASTLWGTSGTGADTQYF TGTGCCAGCACCTTATGGGGGACTAGCGGGACGGGAGCAGATACGCAGTATTTT
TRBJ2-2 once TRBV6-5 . CASSYVADGELFF TGTGCCAGCAGTTACGTAGCCGACGGGGAGCTGTTTTTT
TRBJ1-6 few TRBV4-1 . CASSQDQGSPLHF TGCGCCAGCAGCCAAGATCAGGGCTCACCCCTCCACTTT
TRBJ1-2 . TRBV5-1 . CASSLAGGAQDTNYGYTF TGCGCCAGCAGCTTGGCCGGGGGGGCGCAGGACACTAACTATGGCTACACCTTC
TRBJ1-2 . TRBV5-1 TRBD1 CASSLTGSDGYTF TGCGCCAGCAGCCTGACAGGGAGCGATGGCTACACCTTC
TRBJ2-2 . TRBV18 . CASSPAQGNTGELFF TGTGCCAGCTCACCAGCCCAGGGAAACACCGGGGAGCTGTTTTTT
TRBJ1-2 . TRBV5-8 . CASSLGLTGAEGYTF TGTGCCAGCAGCTTGGGTCTGACAGGAGCGGAAGGCTACACCTTC
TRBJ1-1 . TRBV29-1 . CSVVGIRTEAFF TGCAGCGTTGTCGGGATCCGTACCGAAGCTTTCTTT
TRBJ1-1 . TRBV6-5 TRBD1 CASRRTGVPEAFF TGTGCCAGCAGGAGGACAGGAGTTCCTGAAGCTTTCTTT
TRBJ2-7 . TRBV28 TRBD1 CASSTPGQGGHEQYF TGTGCCAGCAGTACCCCGGGACAGGGTGGGCACGAGCAGTACTTC
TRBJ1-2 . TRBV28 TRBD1 CASSLLGQVLSFF TGTGCCAGCAGTTTATTGGGACAGGTCCTTTCATTCTTC
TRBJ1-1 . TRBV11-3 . CASSLRGRGTEAFF TGTGCCAGCAGCTTAAGGGGCCGGGGGACTGAAGCTTTCTTT
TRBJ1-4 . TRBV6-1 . CASSEDRLNEKLFF TGTGCCAGCAGTGAAGACAGGCTTAATGAAAAACTGTTTTTT
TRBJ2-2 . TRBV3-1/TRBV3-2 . CASSQQTGRTGELFF TGTGCCAGCAGCCAACAGACGGGAAGGACCGGGGAGCTGTTTTTT
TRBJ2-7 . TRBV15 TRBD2 CATNSGGTYEQYF TGTGCCACCAATAGCGGGGGGACCTACGAGCAGTACTTC
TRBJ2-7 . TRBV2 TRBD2 CASQRDPHEQYF TGTGCCAGCCAGCGGGATCCCCACGAGCAGTACTTC
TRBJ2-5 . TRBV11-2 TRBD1 CASSPGTGSRETQYF TGTGCCAGCAGCCCGGGGACAGGGAGCCGAGAGACCCAGTACTTC
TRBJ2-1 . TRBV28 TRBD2 CASSSAGTSGSWQFF TGTGCCAGCAGTTCCGCCGGGACTAGCGGGAGTTGGCAGTTCTTC
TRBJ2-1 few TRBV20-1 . CSASQEDEQFF TGCAGTGCCAGTCAGGAGGATGAGCAGTTCTTC
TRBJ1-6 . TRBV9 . CASSVAAGYGSPLHF TGTGCCAGCAGCGTAGCGGCAGGGTACGGTTCACCCCTCCACTTT
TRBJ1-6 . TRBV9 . CASSVDSIRSPLHF TGTGCCAGCAGCGTAGACAGTATCCGTTCACCCCTCCACTTT
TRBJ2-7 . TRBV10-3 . CAISDSGLIGYEQYF TGTGCCATCAGTGACTCGGGACTTATTGGCTACGAGCAGTACTTC
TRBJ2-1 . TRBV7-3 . CASSLPEYNEQFF TGTGCCAGCAGCTTACCTGAGTACAATGAGCAGTTCTTC
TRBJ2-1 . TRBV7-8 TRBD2 CASRLSGTSAYNEQFF TGTGCCAGCAGATTATCCGGGACTAGCGCTTACAATGAGCAGTTCTTC
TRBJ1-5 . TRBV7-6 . CASSLQGGGDQPQHF TGTGCCAGCAGCTTGCAGGGAGGAGGAGATCAGCCCCAGCATTTT
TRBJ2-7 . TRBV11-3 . CASSSRDSNLWQYF TGTGCCAGCAGCTCGCGGGACAGCAACTTATGGCAGTACTTC
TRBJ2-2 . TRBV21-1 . CASSTPSSRDTGELFF TGTGCCAGCAGCACCCCCTCCTCGAGGGACACCGGGGAGCTGTTTTTT
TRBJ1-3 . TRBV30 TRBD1 CAWTGGGGTIYF TGTGCCTGGACAGGGGGAGGAGGCACCATATATTTT
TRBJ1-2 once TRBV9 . CASSAQANYGYTF TGTGCCAGCAGCGCCCAGGCCAACTATGGCTACACCTTC
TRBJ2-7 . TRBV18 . CASSPPDVGPYEQYF TGTGCCAGCTCACCACCCGATGTGGGCCCCTACGAGCAGTACTTC
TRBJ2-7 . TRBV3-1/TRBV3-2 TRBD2 CASSSGQWGLPSYEQYF TGTGCCAGCAGCTCCGGGCAGTGGGGACTACCTTCCTACGAGCAGTACTTC
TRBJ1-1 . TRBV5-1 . CASSTPEGTEAFF TGCGCCAGCAGCACCCCAGAGGGCACTGAAGCTTTCTTT
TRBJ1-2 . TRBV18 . CASSPQNSGAVYGYTF TGTGCCAGCTCACCCCAAAACAGTGGGGCGGTCTATGGCTACACCTTC
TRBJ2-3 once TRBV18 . CASSAQGGDTQYF TGTGCCAGCTCAGCACAGGGCGGGGATACGCAGTATTTT
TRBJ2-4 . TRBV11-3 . CASSLESQHADIQYF TGTGCCAGCAGCTTAGAATCTCAGCATGCGGACATTCAGTACTTC
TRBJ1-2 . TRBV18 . CASSPNQDYYGYTF TGTGCCAGCTCACCAAATCAAGACTATTATGGCTACACCTTC
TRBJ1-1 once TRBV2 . CASKHGQGNTEAFF TGTGCCAGCAAGCATGGGCAGGGGAACACTGAAGCTTTCTTT
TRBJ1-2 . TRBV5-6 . CASRRYPVSLPLTRYGYTF TGTGCCAGCAGGCGTTACCCCGTATCGTTGCCCCTTACTAGGTATGGCTACACCTTC